This T cell receptor (beta chain) was sequenced during a study of T cell repertoires in cytomegalovirus infection. General study findings and limits: Summed public TCR beta family frequency identified CMV carriers bearing the relevant HLA.

A single record per CDR3 protein comes from TCRdb applying MiXCR to the reads. The sample lists under 200,000 distinct CDR3 sequences; roughly a fifth were seen once. The germline V gene encodes CDR1 SGHAT and CDR2 FQNNGV. Unmatched junction bases numbered 8, after V lost 0 bases and J lost 7 bases. The CDR3 is 16 residues long. Notes on this clonotype: Its antigen is unidentified.

Sequences were derived from CD8+ T cells from cultured PBMCs, sampled from culture after CMV antigen stimulation. This sequence originates from a human donor in good health (CMV status not recorded). Some clones in this sample may be carry-over from other donors' samples. The chain employs TRBV11-2 and TRBJ2-1; 8 nucleotides line up with TRBD2. CDR3 region: CASSLEFELAGNEQFF. The CDR3 nucleotides are TGTGCCAGCAGCTTAGAGTTCGAGCTAGCGGGTAATGAGCAGTTCTTC.